This is a list of T cell receptor beta chains from one sample in a study of shared clonotypes between healthy human individuals. Data came from immunoSEQ multiplex PCR; TCRdb stores just in-frame clones and leaves some out. There are hundreds of thousands of clones in the sample; roughly 97% occur only once, and approximately 0.057% lies in the top ten. The sequencing sample was made of naive CD4+ T cells sorted from blood. These receptors all stem from a woman in her twenties or thirties in good health. Both conserved end residues are part of each CDR3. Each record gives: V gene, D gene, clone size, J gene, CDR3 DNA, CDR3 protein. D genes are given only for firm matches. Size is omitted from some rows. Given values are once, few, many or a class for expanded clones.

TRBV7-9	TRBD2	NA	TRBJ2-7	TGTGCCAGCAGCTTGTCTAGCGGGAGCTACGAGCAGTACTTC	CASSLSSGSYEQYF
TRBV28	TRBD1	NA	TRBJ2-7	TGTGCCAGCAGTCCTATGGGATGGACAGGGGCCCAATACGAGCAGTACTTC	CASSPMGWTGAQYEQYF
TRBV5-4	TRBD1	once	TRBJ2-1	TGTGCCAGCAGCTTGGGGGGACAGGGTTGGGCCAATGAGCAGTTCTTC	CASSLGGQGWANEQFF
TRBV28	TRBD2	once	TRBJ2-7	TGTGCCAGCAGAGCTACCGGACTAGCGGAAGGGGCCTACGAGCAGTACTTC	CASRATGLAEGAYEQYF
TRBV28	TRBD1	once	TRBJ1-5	TGTGCCACCGCAGGGGGTTCGCGGCAGCCCCAGCATTTT	CATAGGSRQPQHF
TRBV18	TRBD2	NA	TRBJ2-7	TGTGCCAGCTCGGCGGGGGTCTACGAGCAGTACTTC	CASSAGVYEQYF
TRBV6-1	TRBD1	NA	TRBJ2-7	TGTGCCAGCAGGATAACGACAGGGAAAAATTACGAGCAGTACTTC	CASRITTGKNYEQYF
TRBV5-1	TRBD1	NA	TRBJ2-7	TGCGCCAGCAGCGTACGGGACAGCTCGGAGCCCTACGAGCAGTACTTC	CASSVRDSSEPYEQYF
TRBV6-5	NA	NA	TRBJ2-1	TGTGCCAGCAGTCGCGCGGGGTACAATGAGCAGTTCTTC	CASSRAGYNEQFF
TRBV5-1	NA	NA	TRBJ1-1	TGCGCCAGCACCCCCCGGGAGGGCCTATTGGGGACTGAAGCTTTCTTT	CASTPREGLLGTEAFF
TRBV15	TRBD1	NA	TRBJ2-5	TGTGCCACCAGGGAAACCGGGACAGAAGAGACCCAGTACTTC	CATRETGTEETQYF
TRBV5-4	TRBD1	NA	TRBJ2-7	TGTGCCAGCAGCTCCAAGGACAGGCACAGCGAGCAGTACTTC	CASSSKDRHSEQYF
TRBV9	TRBD2	NA	TRBJ2-4	TGTGCCAGCAGCGTAGAGGGACTAGCGGACCCTGGGGACATTCAGTACTTC	CASSVEGLADPGDIQYF
TRBV28	NA	NA	TRBJ2-7	TGTGCCAGCAGTTTACATTCGGGGTACGAGCAGTACTTC	CASSLHSGYEQYF
TRBV29-1	TRBD2	NA	TRBJ2-3	TGCAGCGTTGGACTAGCGGGAGTCCTTGATACGCAGTATTTT	CSVGLAGVLDTQYF
TRBV5-1	NA	once	TRBJ1-1	TGCGCCAGCAGCTTGGAAGGGGCGTCCTCTGAAGCTTTCTTT	CASSLEGASSEAFF
TRBV6-5	NA	NA	TRBJ2-4	TGTGCCAGCAGTTACTCGGTTGGAGCCAAAAACATTCAGTACTTC	CASSYSVGAKNIQYF
TRBV28	TRBD2	NA	TRBJ2-2	TGTGCCAGCAGTTCCGTAGCGGGAGGCACCGGGGAGCTGTTTTTT	CASSSVAGGTGELFF
TRBV27	TRBD2	NA	TRBJ2-3	TGTGCCAGCAGTATGGGACTAGCGGGACTGACGCAGTATTTT	CASSMGLAGLTQYF
TRBV6-6	NA	NA	TRBJ2-3	TGTGCCAGCAGTTACTCGCGCGGGCTACTAGGCGATACGCAGTATTTT	CASSYSRGLLGDTQYF
TRBV30	NA	NA	TRBJ2-7	TGTGCCTGGAGTGTAGGGTTCAGCCCCTCATCTTACGAGCAGTACTTC	CAWSVGFSPSSYEQYF
TRBV28	NA	NA	TRBJ2-1	TGTGCCAGCAGTTTACTAACCGGGAGCCCATACAATGAGCAGTTCTTC	CASSLLTGSPYNEQFF
TRBV5-1	NA	NA	TRBJ1-4	TGCGCCAGCAGCTTGGAGATCAGCGGGACAATTCGGGTTGAAAAACTGTTTTTT	CASSLEISGTIRVEKLFF
TRBV18	NA	NA	TRBJ1-1	TGTGCCAGCTCACCACTTAGGACGACGGGCACTGAAGCTTTCTTT	CASSPLRTTGTEAFF
TRBV5-1	NA	NA	TRBJ2-5	TGCGCCAGCAGCTTAATCTCCACTAGTGAAGAGACCCAGTACTTC	CASSLISTSEETQYF
TRBV19	NA	NA	TRBJ1-5	TGTGCCAGTAGAAGAGGGGGGCCACCTTATAGCAATCAGCCCCAGCATTTT	CASRRGGPPYSNQPQHF